These 30 T cell receptor beta chains were sequenced from one sample in a study of T cell clonality in common variable immunodeficiency (dated by TCRdb to about 2015). Broader findings and caveats from the paper: Reportedly, TCRbeta sequences from CVID had fewer deletions and N-nucleotide insertions, and highly modified clones with 13 or more V deletions were absent from CVID.

These TCRs' antigens remain unknown. The receptor library was made with the immunoSEQ multiplex PCR assay. Not all clones reach the TCRdb copy of this immuneACCESS table, which keeps in-frame sequences only. Checked studies attribute under half of the gap to unresolved V genes and leave the rest unexplained. With over 20,000 clones recorded, this sample contains no clone counted only once. Less than 4% of the sample belongs to the ten largest clones. Sequences were obtained from peripheral blood mononuclear cells. These receptors originate from a human donor with common variable immunodeficiency.

For this clone: The read stops 3 residues short of the end of the CDR3; the missing end is completed from the germline J gene. The chain couples TRBV30 to TRBJ2-1, with D unclear. This CDR3 spans 17 amino acids. Germline CDR1 and CDR2: GTSNPN and SVGIG (reference sequence). The V end lost 0 bases, the J end lost 0 bases, and 15 bases lay between the germline ends. The covered CDR3 bases are TGTGCCTGGAGTGTACAAAGAAGTCGTATCTCCTACAATGAG. Encoded protein: CAWSVQRSRISYNE. The full CDR3 sequence reads CAWSVQRSRISYNEQFF.

A few counts support this clone. The read ends 3 residues shy of where the CDR3 ends; the end is completed using the germline J gene. V and J are TRBV6-2 or TRBV6-3 and TRBJ2-7, with TRBD2 matching over 8 bases. Trimming took 5 bases from V and 3 from J; bases not matched to a gene: 6. Germline CDR1 is MNHEY and CDR2 is SVGEGT. This CDR3 has 14 amino acids. The CDR3 reads CASSTASGRYEQYF. The covered CDR3 bases are TGTGCCAGCAGTACAGCTAGCGGGCGCTACGAG.

This clone showed up many times. With the read ending 3 residues before the CDR3 end, the germline J gene is used to fill in that end. This chain uses TRBV20-1 with TRBJ2-3, with TRBD1 identical over 8 bases. CDR1 and CDR2 from the germline V gene are DFQATT and SNEGSKA (reference sequence). With V trimmed by 2 bases and J by 6 bases, 13 bases remained unmatched. The CDR3 length is 16 residues. CDR3 bases read: TGCAGTGCTAGACCGATCCCGGGACAGGTCAGGGATACG. It translates to CSARPIPGQVRDT. The complete CDR3 reads CSARPIPGQVRDTQYF.

This clone appeared a few times. The read ends 3 residues before the CDR3 terminus; that terminus is restored from the germline J gene. The rearrangement uses TRBV6-1 and TRBJ2-1; D is uncertain. Germline V CDR1 and CDR2: MNHNS, SASEGT. The CDR3 extends over 14 amino acids. V was trimmed by 1 base and J by 3 bases, leaving 7 bases between them. CDR3 DNA, as far as it was read: TGTGCCAGCAGTGAAGGCAGGTTCTACAATGAG. This sequence encodes CASSEGRFYNE. Given in full, the CDR3 is CASSEGRFYNEQFF.

A note on this clone: Sequencing ends 3 residues short of the CDR3 end; the germline J gene provides the rest. This rearrangement joins TRBV7-7 to TRBJ2-7, with D hard to call. Germline CDR1 and CDR2: SSHAT and FNYEAQ (reference sequence). This CDR3 comprises 13 residues. V was cut by 1 base and J by 4 bases, with 8 bases left in between. The CDR3 loop reads CASSLELRYEQYF. The CDR3 DNA, read in part, is TGTGCCAGCAGCTTAGAGCTTCGGTACGAG.

This clone was detected only a few times. Sequencing ends 3 residues short of the CDR3 end; the germline J gene provides the rest. V usage is TRBV19 and J usage is TRBJ2-3; TRBD2 might be the D (6 bases). Trimming took 6 bases from V and 6 from J, leaving 19 bases between them. Germline-derived CDR1 and CDR2 are LNHDA and SQIVND (reference sequence). This CDR3 region has 15 residues. The CDR3 reads CASRIVGGGEDTQYF. Partial CDR3 DNA: TGTGCCAGTAGAATTGTTGGCGGAGGGGAGGATACG.

This clone ranks as medium-sized (0.01 to 0.1%). The sequence runs out 3 residues before the end of the CDR3; the remainder is reconstructed from the germline J gene. The chain has TRBV28 and TRBJ2-2, with 8 bases identical to TRBD1. After removal of 6 bases from V and 4 bases from J, the junction contained 7 bases not matched to a gene. CDR1 and CDR2 (germline): MDHEN, SYDVKM. This CDR3 contains 15 residues. The sequenced part of the CDR3 DNA is TGTGCCAGCAGAAAGAGCAGGGGGCGCACCGGGGAG. This encodes CASRKSRGRTGE. The complete CDR3 sequence is CASRKSRGRTGELFF.

This clone was detected a few times. The read terminates 3 residues ahead of where the CDR3 ends, so the germline J gene completes it. The chain uses TRBV5-1 and TRBJ1-6, with D perhaps matching TRBD1 (6 bases). Germline assignment: CDR1 SGHRS and CDR2 YFSETQ. The V gene lost 2 bases and the J gene lost 10 bases, with 13 bases spanning the gap. The CDR3 spans 14 residues. CDR3: CASSFDRTESPLHF. CDR3 DNA (partial): TGCGCCAGCAGCTTTGATAGGACAGAATCACCC.

Only a few counts were recorded for this clone. The missing CDR3 end, 3 residues past where the read stops, is filled in from the germline J gene. This sequence joins TRBV7-3 and TRBJ2-1; D is uncertain. The germline CDR1 and CDR2 sequences are SGHTA and FQGTGA. V lost 5 bases and J lost 8, with 16 bases in between. The CDR3 length is 14 residues. The DNA read from the CDR3 is TGTGCCAGCAGCCCGATATACGGTCAGGATGAG. Translation: CASSPIYGQDE. The full CDR3 sequence reads CASSPIYGQDEQFF.

A remark on this clone: The read comes to an end 3 residues before the CDR3 does, leaving the germline J gene to fill in the end. The chain employs TRBV7-8 and TRBJ2-1; D perhaps matches TRBD2 (6 bases). CDR1 is SGHVS and CDR2 is FQNEAQ in the germline V gene. CDR3 length equals 16 residues. The V and J ends lost 5 bases and 0 bases respectively, with 14 bases between them. The part of the CDR3 DNA that was read is TGTGCCAGCAGCCCCCGGGACTTTAGCTCCTACAATGAG. Its protein product is CASSPRDFSSYNE. The complete CDR3 protein is CASSPRDFSSYNEQFF.

This clone showed up just a few times. The CDR3 extends 3 residues past the end of the read, so its final part is completed from the germline J gene. This chain uses TRBV2 with TRBJ2-1, with a tentative D call TRBD2 (5 bases). Germline V CDR1 and CDR2: SNHLY, FYNNEI. The V gene lost 7 bases and the J gene lost 7 bases, with 11 bases spanning the gap. The CDR3 sequence is 12 residues long. The DNA read from the CDR3 is TGTGCCAGCAATCGAGGGTGGAATGAG. Its protein is CASNRGWNE. The CDR3 as a whole reads CASNRGWNEQFF.

This clone was seen more than once but under ten times. Read data end 3 residues before the CDR3 end; the end is taken from the germline J gene. The chain recombines TRBV7-9 with TRBJ1-3; D may be TRBD1 (6 bases). The germline gives CDR1 SEHNR, CDR2 FQNEAQ (reference sequence). This CDR3 region has 15 residues. V lost 3 bases and J 4 bases, leaving 13 bases between the germline ends. Here the CDR3 reads CASSFVGGLGNTIYF. Incomplete CDR3 DNA: TGTGCCAGCAGCTTTGTGGGGGGGCTCGGAAACACC.

This clone was detected only a few times. The read comes to an end 3 residues before the CDR3 does, leaving the germline J gene to fill in the end. The genes are TRBV18 and TRBJ1-2, with D tentatively TRBD1 (6 bases). This CDR3 contains 12 residues. Per the germline V gene, CDR1 is KGHSH and CDR2 is LQKENI. The CDR3 here is CASSPLGADYTF. The CDR3 bases that were read are TGTGCCAGCTCACCACTGGGGGCGGAC.

About this clone itself: Coverage ceases 3 residues before the CDR3 finishes, and the germline J gene fills in the end. The V call is TRBV7-2, the J call TRBJ2-3, with D possibly TRBD2 on 7 matching bases. Germline loops: CDR1 SGHTA, CDR2 FQGNSA. V was cut by 3 bases and J by 2 bases, with 12 bases left in between. This CDR3 contains 15 residues. CDR3 bases read: TGTGCCAGCAGCTTGGGGGCGGGAGCCACAGATACG. Amino acid sequence: CASSLGAGATDT. The whole CDR3 is CASSLGAGATDTQYF.

As to this clone: Read data end 3 residues before the CDR3 end; the end is taken from the germline J gene. V usage is TRBV18 and J usage is TRBJ2-3, with 9 bases matching TRBD2. This CDR3 is 15 amino acids long. The trim removed 6 bases at V and 6 bases at J, leaving 10 bases unmatched. CDR1 KGHSH and CDR2 LQKENI come from the germline V gene. The CDR3 protein is CASSEISGSGDTQYF. The CDR3 bases that were read are TGTGCCAGCTCGGAAATTAGCGGGAGCGGGGATACG.

This clone was counted at least ten times. The sequence runs out 3 residues before the end of the CDR3; the remainder is reconstructed from the germline J gene. The V and J genes are TRBV29-1 and TRBJ2-2; TRBD1 aligns across 8 bases. V gave up 7 bases and J gave up 7 bases; unmatched junction bases: 11. The CDR3 sequence is 14 residues long. The germline CDR1 and CDR2 sequences are SQVTM and ANQGSEA. The CDR3 protein is CSAKGTGGIGELFF. The CDR3 DNA, read in part, is TGCAGCGCCAAAGGGACAGGAGGCATCGGGGAG.

This clone was observed a handful of times. The read ends 3 residues before the CDR3 terminus; that terminus is restored from the germline J gene. This chain joins TRBV7-3 and TRBJ1-2, with TRBD1 as a possible D gene (6 bases). Per the germline V gene, CDR1 is SGHTA and CDR2 is FQGTGA. V was shortened by 5 bases and J by 7 bases, with 17 bases between the two germline ends. The CDR3 runs to 14 residues. Here the CDR3 reads CASSPRGFDGGYTF. CDR3 bases read: TGTGCCAGCAGCCCGAGGGGGTTCGACGGTGGC.

Ten or more counts support this clone. The read ends 3 residues before the CDR3 terminus; that terminus is restored from the germline J gene. This chain joins TRBV5-1 and TRBJ1-4; D is unresolved. Looked up from germline, CDR1 is SGHRS and CDR2 is YFSETQ. The CDR3 totals 16 residues. V lost 0 bases and J 10 bases, leaving 19 bases between the germline ends. The CDR3: CASSLAVARTDGKLFF. The CDR3 DNA, read in part, is TGCGCCAGCAGCTTGGCCGTCGCAAGGACTGACGGAAAA.

As to this clone: Coverage ceases 3 residues before the CDR3 finishes, and the germline J gene fills in the end. The chain has TRBV7-3 and TRBJ1-1, with D uncertain. CDR1 is SGHTA, CDR2 FQGTGA, per germline. CDR3 length equals 12 residues. The DNA read from the CDR3 is TGTGCCAGCAGCTCCTATGCAGGCGAA. The encoded protein is CASSSYAGE. Given in full, the CDR3 is CASSSYAGEAFF.

Details on this clone: The CDR3 end is not reached by the read, which stops 3 residues before it; the germline J gene fills it in. The J gene is TRBJ1-5, the V gene TRBV7-2; no reliable D call. The CDR3 is made up of 14 amino acids. The germline gives CDR1 SGHTA, CDR2 FQGNSA. Trimming took off 0 bases at V and 0 bases at J, with 3 bases between the two ends. The CDR3 loop is CASSLAISNQPQHF. The sequenced CDR3 bases are TGTGCCAGCAGCTTAGCTATTAGCAATCAGCCC.

Comments on this clone: The DNA ends 3 residues before the CDR3 does, and the rest of the CDR3 is filled in from the germline J gene. The V call is TRBV2, the J call TRBJ2-1; TRBD2 is a possible D gene (6 bases). This CDR3 is 14 amino acids long. The germline V gene encodes CDR1 SNHLY and CDR2 FYNNEI. V was trimmed by 4 bases and J by 6 bases, leaving 13 bases between them. The part of the CDR3 DNA that was read is TGTGCCAGCAGTGTCCTAGCGCGGGGCAATGAG. Translation: CASSVLARGNE. In full, the CDR3 is CASSVLARGNEQFF.

This clone showed up many times. The sequenced fragment ends 3 residues before the CDR3 boundary, so the rest is inferred from the germline J gene. V and J are TRBV19 and TRBJ2-3; the match to TRBD2 covers 10 bases. Germline CDR1 LNHDA, CDR2 SQIVND (reference sequence). The CDR3 is made up of 16 amino acids. With V trimmed by 6 bases and J by 0 bases, 6 bases remained unmatched. The CDR3 bases that were read are TGTGCCAGTAGCAACGGACTAGCGGCTAGCACAGATACG. Translating gives CASSNGLAASTDT. The full CDR3 sequence reads CASSNGLAASTDTQYF.

There are many counts of this clone. The CDR3 bases that were read are TGTGCCAGCTCACCACAGGGGGGGCGTAGCTATGGC. Its translation: CASSPQGGRSYG. The CDR3, in full, reads CASSPQGGRSYGYTF. The gene calls are TRBV18 and TRBJ1-2; D perhaps matches TRBD1 (6 bases). Read sequence stops 3 residues before the CDR3 end, and the germline J gene provides the missing end. The length of the CDR3 is 15 residues. V shed 1 base and J shed 4 bases, with 13 bases lying between them. Germline loops: CDR1 KGHSH, CDR2 LQKENI.

This clone was detected many times. The CDR3 goes on 3 residues after the read ends, and that part is filled in from the germline J gene. The chain combines TRBV2 with TRBJ2-6, with TRBD1 identical over 8 bases. Trimming at V came to 8 bases and at J to 0 bases, leaving 6 bases not matched to a gene. In germline, CDR1 is SNHLY, CDR2 FYNNEI. The CDR3 spans 16 residues. CDR3: CASDRGLSSGANVLTF. CDR3 bases read: TGTGCCAGCGACAGGGGTCTTAGCTCTGGGGCCAACGTC.

As concerns this clone: The sequence runs out 3 residues before the end of the CDR3; the remainder is reconstructed from the germline J gene. The chain employs TRBV18 and TRBJ1-3; the match to TRBD1 covers 11 bases. This CDR3 contains 18 residues. V trimming: 3 bases; J trimming: 4 bases; junction bases outside the gene matches: 11. Germline V gives CDR1 KGHSH, CDR2 LQKENI. CDR3 DNA, as far as it was read: TGTGCCAGCTCACCCCTCCCCCCGGGACAGGGGGTCGGAAACACC. Protein sequence: CASSPLPPGQGVGNT. The CDR3 reads in full as CASSPLPPGQGVGNTIYF.

This clone occurred many times. From the germline J gene comes the end of the CDR3, since the read stops 3 residues before it. This chain uses TRBV18 with TRBJ2-2; 7 bases match TRBD1. The CDR3 covers 14 residues. After removal of 5 bases from V and 4 bases from J, the junction contained 4 bases not matched to a gene. Germline CDR1 KGHSH, CDR2 LQKENI. The sequenced CDR3 bases are TGTGCCAGCTCAGCCGGGACAGCCACCGGGGAG. It encodes CASSAGTATGE. The entire CDR3 reads CASSAGTATGELFF.

This clone was detected ten times or more. The CDR3 loop reads CSETRAQETQYF. The CDR3 bases that were read are TGCAGTGAGACTAGGGCCCAAGAGACC. The chain recombines TRBV20-1 with TRBJ2-5, with D possibly matching TRBD2 (6 bases). The read gets to within 3 residues of the CDR3 end, and the germline J gene fills in the rest. The V gene lost 7 bases and the J gene lost 1 base, with 10 bases spanning the gap. The CDR3 totals 12 residues. Per germline, CDR1 DFQATT and CDR2 SNEGSKA (reference sequence).

This clone was detected only a few times. Sequencing ends 3 residues short of the CDR3 end; the germline J gene provides the rest. The sample contains more than one DNA sequence encoding this CDR3. This chain uses TRBV7-9 with TRBJ1-5; D call uncertain. The CDR3 runs 13 residues. Germline V gene lookup returns CDR1 SEHNR and CDR2 FQNEAQ (reference sequence). The V gene lost 1 base and the J gene lost 7 bases, with 8 bases spanning the gap. The CDR3 loop is CASSLGWAQPQHF. Incomplete CDR3 DNA: TGTGCCAGCAGCTTAGGATGGGCGCAGCCC.

As for this clone: The CDR3 is cut off 3 residues early in the read; its end comes from the germline J gene. V usage is TRBV19 and J usage is TRBJ2-7, with D possibly TRBD2 on 5 matching bases. CDR1 is LNHDA and CDR2 is SQIVND in the germline V gene (reference sequence). This CDR3 is built from 13 residues. V was cut by 7 bases and J by 1 base, with 11 bases left in between. CDR3 sequence reads: CASKGTGSYEQYF. Partial CDR3 DNA: TGTGCCAGTAAGGGTACGGGGTCCTACGAG.

Regarding this clone: The read comes to an end 3 residues before the CDR3 does, leaving the germline J gene to fill in the end. This rearrangement joins TRBV10-2 to TRBJ1-5; 7 nucleotides line up with TRBD1. Germline CDR1 WSHSY, CDR2 SAAADI. Trimming cost V 6 bases and J 7 bases; bases outside gene matches: 6. CDR3 size: 13 residues. The part of the CDR3 DNA that was read is TGCGCCAGCAGAACAGGGGCAGGACAGCCC. Amino acids: CASRTGAGQP. The entire CDR3 reads CASRTGAGQPQHF.